The clone carrying this T cell receptor beta chain was counted only a few times. The sample has other DNA sequences that encode this CDR3 too. Germline loops: CDR1 SGHTA, CDR2 FQGTGA. V shed 3 bases and J 4 bases; nucleotides not matched to a gene: 1. CDR3 length: 13 residues. Purity above 95% was achieved in all sorted populations. This specimen comes from a study of beta chain features in type 1 diabetes. Sequenced material consisted of expressed TCRB transcripts (all of the isolated RNA was reverse transcribed). TCRdb's copy holds only in-frame clones and misses some; the assay was immunoSEQ multiplex PCR. This table has more than 350,000 clones, around 10% appearing once.

The specimen was naive CD4+ T cells from blood. The rearrangement joins TRBV7-3 to TRBJ1-1; 8 positions agree with TRBD1. This clonotype originated in a woman under 30 in good health. The CDR3 is CASSFDRGTEAFF. The CDR3 DNA reads as TGTGCCAGCAGCTTCGACAGGGGCACTGAAGCTTTCTTT.